The subject of this entry is one T cell receptor (beta chain). Its specificity is unknown. The sample comes from a study of T cell responses to AZD1222 COVID-19 vaccine. Germline V gene sequence: CDR1 SGHRS, CDR2 YFSETQ. The CDR3 runs 15 residues. V lost 4 bases and J lost 1, with 13 bases in between. Study observations and caveats: The CD4 TCRs associated with vaccination extended across spike and predominated at 160-218 and 743-854.

TCRdb's copy holds only in-frame clones and misses some; the assay was immunoSEQ multiplex PCR. Of some 150,000 clones in the sample, roughly 90% were seen once. The sequences come from peripheral blood, collected 28 days after the second AZD1222 dose. The sequence was collected from an adult who received the AZD1222 COVID-19 vaccine. V gene TRBV5-1 combines with J gene TRBJ2-3, with D maybe TRBD2 (6 bases). This chain's CDR3 is CASSELERGTDTQYF. The CDR3 nucleotides are TGCGCCAGCAGCGAGCTGGAGCGGGGCACAGATACGCAGTATTTT.